This TCR beta chain was recovered during a study of CD8+ T cells in alopecia areata. CDR3 size: 14 residues. In germline, CDR1 is SQVTM, CDR2 ANQGSEA. Trimming shortened V by 5 bases and J by 4 bases, and 17 bases separated the two germline ends. As the sequencing template, cDNA was produced by extracting RNA and reverse transcribing it. Clones were sequenced by immunoSEQ multiplex PCR, and TCRdb holds only the in-frame ones, with some missing. The sample lists about 97,000 clones, 41% occurring once. The TCR sequence derives from a human donor with alopecia areata. The sample consisted of CD4+ T cells sorted from blood. The chain recombines TRBV29-1 with TRBJ1-1; the D is unclear. The CDR3 region is CSVFNPGVSTEAFF. As DNA, the CDR3 is TGCAGCGTTTTTAATCCCGGTGTGAGCACTGAAGCTTTCTTT.